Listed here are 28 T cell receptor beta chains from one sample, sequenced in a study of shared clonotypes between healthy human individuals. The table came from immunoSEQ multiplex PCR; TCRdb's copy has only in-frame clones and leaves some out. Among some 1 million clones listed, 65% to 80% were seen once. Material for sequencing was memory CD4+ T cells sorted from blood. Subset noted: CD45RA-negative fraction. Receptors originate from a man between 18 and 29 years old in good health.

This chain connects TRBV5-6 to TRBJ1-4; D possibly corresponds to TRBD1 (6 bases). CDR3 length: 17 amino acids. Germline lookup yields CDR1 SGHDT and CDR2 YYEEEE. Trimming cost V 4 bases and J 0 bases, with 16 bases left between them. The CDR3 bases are TGTGCCAGCAGCCCGGGAAAGAAGGGGGCAACTAATGAAAAACTGTTTTTT. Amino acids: CASSPGKKGATNEKLFF.

The CDR3 nucleotides read TGTGCCAGCAGTTCCCCCCAATCGATGGGCTACACCTTC. Its translation is CASSSPQSMGYTF. The gene calls are TRBV28 and TRBJ1-2; D is ambiguous. CDR3 length: 13 amino acids. Germline CDR1 and CDR2: MDHEN and SYDVKM. V lost 4 bases, J lost 8 bases, and 14 bases lay in between.

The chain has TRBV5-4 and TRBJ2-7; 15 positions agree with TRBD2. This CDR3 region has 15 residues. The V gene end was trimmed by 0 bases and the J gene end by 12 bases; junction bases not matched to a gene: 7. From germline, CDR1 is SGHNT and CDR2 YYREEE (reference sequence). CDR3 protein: CASSLGGLAGGPAYF. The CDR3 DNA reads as TGTGCCAGCAGCTTGGGTGGACTAGCGGGGGGGCCGGCGTACTTC.

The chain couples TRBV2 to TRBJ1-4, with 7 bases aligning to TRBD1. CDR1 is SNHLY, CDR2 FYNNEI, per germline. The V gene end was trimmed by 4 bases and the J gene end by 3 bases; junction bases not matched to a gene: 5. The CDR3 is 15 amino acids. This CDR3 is CASSASQGANEKLFF. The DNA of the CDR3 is TGTGCCAGCAGTGCCAGCCAGGGGGCTAATGAAAAACTGTTTTTT.

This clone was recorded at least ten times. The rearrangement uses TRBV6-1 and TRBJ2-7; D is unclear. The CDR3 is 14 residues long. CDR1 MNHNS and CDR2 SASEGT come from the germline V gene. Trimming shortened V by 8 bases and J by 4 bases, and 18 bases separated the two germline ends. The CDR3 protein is CASVSTGFTYEQYF. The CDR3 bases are TGTGCCAGCGTCTCGACTGGATTCACGTACGAGCAGTACTTC.

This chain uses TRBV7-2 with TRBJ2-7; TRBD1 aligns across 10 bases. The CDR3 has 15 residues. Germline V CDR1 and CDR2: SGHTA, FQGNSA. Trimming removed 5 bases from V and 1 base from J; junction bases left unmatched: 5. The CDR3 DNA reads TGTGCCAGCAGCGCGGGACAGGGGAGATCCTACGAGCAGTACTTC. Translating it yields CASSAGQGRSYEQYF.

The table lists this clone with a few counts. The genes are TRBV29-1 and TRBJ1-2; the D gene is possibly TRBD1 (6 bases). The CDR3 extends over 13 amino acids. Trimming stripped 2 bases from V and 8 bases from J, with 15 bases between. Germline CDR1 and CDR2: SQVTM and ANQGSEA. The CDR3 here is CSVEPQGRGGYTF. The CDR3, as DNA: TGCAGCGTTGAACCCCAGGGGAGAGGAGGCTACACCTTC.

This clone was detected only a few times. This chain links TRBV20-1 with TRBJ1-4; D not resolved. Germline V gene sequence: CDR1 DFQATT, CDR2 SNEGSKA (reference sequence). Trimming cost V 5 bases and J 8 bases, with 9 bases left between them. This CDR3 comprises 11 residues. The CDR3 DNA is TGCAGTGCTCCTTCCATGGAAAAACTGTTTTTT. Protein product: CSAPSMEKLFF.

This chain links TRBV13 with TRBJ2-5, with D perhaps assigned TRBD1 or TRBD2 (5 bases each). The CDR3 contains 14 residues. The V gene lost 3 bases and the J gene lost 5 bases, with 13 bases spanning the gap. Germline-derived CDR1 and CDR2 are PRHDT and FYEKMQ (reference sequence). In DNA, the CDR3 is TGTGCCAGCAGCTTGAGGGCAGGGAAGGAGACCCAGTACTTC. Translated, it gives CASSLRAGKETQYF.

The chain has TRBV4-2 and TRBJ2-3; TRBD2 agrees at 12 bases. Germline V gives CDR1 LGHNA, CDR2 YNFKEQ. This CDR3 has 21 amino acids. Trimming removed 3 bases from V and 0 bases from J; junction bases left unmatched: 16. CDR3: CASSQGRPASGGVTSTDTQYF. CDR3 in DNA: TGTGCCAGCAGCCAGGGAAGACCGGCTAGCGGGGGGGTTACTAGCACAGATACGCAGTATTTT.

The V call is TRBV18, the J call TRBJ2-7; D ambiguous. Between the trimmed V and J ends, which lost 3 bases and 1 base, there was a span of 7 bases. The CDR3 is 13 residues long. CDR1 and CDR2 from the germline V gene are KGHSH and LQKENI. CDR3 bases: TGTGCCAGCTCACCTTATGAGTCCTACGAGCAGTACTTC. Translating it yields CASSPYESYEQYF.

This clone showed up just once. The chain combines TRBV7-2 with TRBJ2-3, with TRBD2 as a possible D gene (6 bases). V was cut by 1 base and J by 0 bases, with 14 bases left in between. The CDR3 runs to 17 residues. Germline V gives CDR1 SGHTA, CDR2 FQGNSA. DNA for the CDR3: TGTGCCAGCAGCTTAGGGATTAGCGGAGTTAGCACAGATACGCAGTATTTT. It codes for CASSLGISGVSTDTQYF.

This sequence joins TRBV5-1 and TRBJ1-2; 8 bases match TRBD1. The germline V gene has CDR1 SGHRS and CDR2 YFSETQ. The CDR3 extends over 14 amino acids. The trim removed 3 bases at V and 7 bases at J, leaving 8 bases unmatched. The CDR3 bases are TGCGCCAGCAGCTCGACAGGGGACAGGAGTGGCTACACCTTC. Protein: CASSSTGDRSGYTF.

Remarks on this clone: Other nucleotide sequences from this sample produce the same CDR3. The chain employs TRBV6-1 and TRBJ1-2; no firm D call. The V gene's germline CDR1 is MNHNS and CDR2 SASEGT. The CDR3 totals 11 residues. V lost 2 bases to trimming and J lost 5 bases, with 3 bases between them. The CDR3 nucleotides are TGTGCCAGCAGTGAACAATATGGCTACACCTTC. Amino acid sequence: CASSEQYGYTF.

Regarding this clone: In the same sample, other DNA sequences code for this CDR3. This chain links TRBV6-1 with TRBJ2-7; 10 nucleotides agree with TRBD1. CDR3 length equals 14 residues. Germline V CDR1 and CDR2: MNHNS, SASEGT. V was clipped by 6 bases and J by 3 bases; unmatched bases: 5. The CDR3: CASSLGQGGYEQYF. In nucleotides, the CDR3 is TGTGCCAGCAGCTTAGGACAGGGGGGCTACGAGCAGTACTTC.

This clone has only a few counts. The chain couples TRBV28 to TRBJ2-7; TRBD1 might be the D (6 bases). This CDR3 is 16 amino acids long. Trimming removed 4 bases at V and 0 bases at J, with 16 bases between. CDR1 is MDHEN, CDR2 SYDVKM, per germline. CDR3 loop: CASSSSGQGSSYEQYF. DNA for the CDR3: TGTGCCAGCAGTTCCTCAGGGCAGGGGTCCTCCTACGAGCAGTACTTC.

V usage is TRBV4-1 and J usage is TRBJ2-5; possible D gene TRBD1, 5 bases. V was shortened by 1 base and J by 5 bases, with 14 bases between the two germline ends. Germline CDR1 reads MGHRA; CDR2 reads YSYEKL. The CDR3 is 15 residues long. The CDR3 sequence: CASSQGTQAWETQYF. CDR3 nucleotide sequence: TGCGCCAGCAGCCAAGGTACACAGGCCTGGGAGACCCAGTACTTC.

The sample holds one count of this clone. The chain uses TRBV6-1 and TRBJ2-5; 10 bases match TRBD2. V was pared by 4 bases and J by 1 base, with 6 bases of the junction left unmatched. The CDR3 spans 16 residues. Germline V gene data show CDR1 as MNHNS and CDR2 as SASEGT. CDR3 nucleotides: TGTGCCAGCAGTGGTGGAACTAGCGGGGCCCAAGAGACCCAGTACTTC. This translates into CASSGGTSGAQETQYF.

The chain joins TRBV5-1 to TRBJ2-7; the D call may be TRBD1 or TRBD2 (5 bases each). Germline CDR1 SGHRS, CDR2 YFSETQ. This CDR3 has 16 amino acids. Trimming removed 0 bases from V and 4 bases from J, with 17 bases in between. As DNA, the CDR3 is TGCGCCAGCAGCTTGGACCCGGGACGGTCCCCGTACGAGCAGTACTTC. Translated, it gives CASSLDPGRSPYEQYF. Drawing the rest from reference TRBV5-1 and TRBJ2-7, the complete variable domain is KAGVTQTPRYLIKTRGQQVTLSCSPISGHRSVSWYQQTPGQGLQFLFEYFSETQRNKGNFPGRFSGRQFSNSRSEMNVSTLELGDSALYLCASSLDPGRSPYEQYFGPGTRLTVT.

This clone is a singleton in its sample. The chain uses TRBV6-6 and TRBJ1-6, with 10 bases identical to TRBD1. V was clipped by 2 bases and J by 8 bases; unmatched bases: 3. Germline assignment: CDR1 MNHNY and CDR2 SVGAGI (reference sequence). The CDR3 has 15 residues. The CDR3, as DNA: TGTGCCAGCAGTTACATAGGGACAGGGGATTCACCCCTCCACTTT. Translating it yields CASSYIGTGDSPLHF.

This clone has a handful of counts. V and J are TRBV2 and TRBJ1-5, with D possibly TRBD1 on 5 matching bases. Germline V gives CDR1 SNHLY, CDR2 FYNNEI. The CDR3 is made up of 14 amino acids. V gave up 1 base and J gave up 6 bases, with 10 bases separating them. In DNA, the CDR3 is TGTGCCAGCAGTGAAGTCGAGGGGAGTCAGCCCCAGCATTTT. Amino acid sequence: CASSEVEGSQPQHF. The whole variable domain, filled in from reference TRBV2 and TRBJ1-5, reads EPEVTQTPSHQVTQMGQEVILRCVPISNHLYFYWYRQILGQKVEFLVSFYNNEISEKSEIFDDQFSVERPDGSNFTLKIRSTKLEDSAMYFCASSEVEGSQPQHFGDGTRLSIL.

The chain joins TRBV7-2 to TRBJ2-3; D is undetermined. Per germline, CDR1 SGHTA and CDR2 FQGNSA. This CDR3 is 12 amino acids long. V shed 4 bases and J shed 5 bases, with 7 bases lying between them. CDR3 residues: CASSSWGDTQYF. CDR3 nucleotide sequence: TGTGCCAGCAGCTCGTGGGGAGATACGCAGTATTTT. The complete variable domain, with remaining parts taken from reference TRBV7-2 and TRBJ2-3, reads GAGVSQSPSNKVTEKGKDVELRCDPISGHTALYWYRQSLGQGLEFLIYFQGNSAPDKSGLPSDRFSAERTGGSVSTLTIQRTQQEDSAVYLCASSSWGDTQYFGPGTRLTVL.

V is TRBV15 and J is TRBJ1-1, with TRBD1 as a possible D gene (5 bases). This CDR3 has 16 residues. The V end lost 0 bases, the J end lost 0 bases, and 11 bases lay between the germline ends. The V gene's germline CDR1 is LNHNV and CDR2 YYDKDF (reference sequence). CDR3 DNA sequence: TGTGCCACCAGCAGAGATCTGGGGCGGCTGAACACTGAAGCTTTCTTT. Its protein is CATSRDLGRLNTEAFF. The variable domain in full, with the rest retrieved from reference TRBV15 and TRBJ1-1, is DAMVIQNPRYQVTQFGKPVTLSCSQTLNHNVMYWYQQKSSQAPKLLFHYYDKDFNNEADTPDNFQSRRPNTSFCFLDIRSPGLGDTAMYLCATSRDLGRLNTEAFFGQGTRLTVV.

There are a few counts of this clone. CDR3 region: CASRSGDTGELFF. As DNA, the CDR3 is TGTGCAAGTCGCTCAGGAGACACCGGGGAGCTGTTTTTT. The chain employs TRBV12-2 and TRBJ2-2. TRBV12-2 is listed as a pseudogene. The CDR3 sequence is 13 residues long.

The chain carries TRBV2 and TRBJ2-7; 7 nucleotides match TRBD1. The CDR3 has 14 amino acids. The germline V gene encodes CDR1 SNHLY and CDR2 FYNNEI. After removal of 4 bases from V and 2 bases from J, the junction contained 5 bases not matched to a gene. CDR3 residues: CASSAEGGPYEQYF. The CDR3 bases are TGTGCCAGCAGTGCAGAAGGGGGCCCCTACGAGCAGTACTTC.

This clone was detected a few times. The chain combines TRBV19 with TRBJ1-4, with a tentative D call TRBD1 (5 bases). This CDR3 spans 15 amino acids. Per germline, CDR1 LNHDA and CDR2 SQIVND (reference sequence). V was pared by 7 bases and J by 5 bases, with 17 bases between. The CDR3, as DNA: TGTGCCAGTAAAAAGGGAAGTGCAGGGAATGAAAAACTGTTTTTT. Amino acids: CASKKGSAGNEKLFF.

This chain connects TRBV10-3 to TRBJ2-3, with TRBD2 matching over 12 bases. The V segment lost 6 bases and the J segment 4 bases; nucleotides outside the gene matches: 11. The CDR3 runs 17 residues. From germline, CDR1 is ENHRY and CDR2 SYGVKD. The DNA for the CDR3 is TGTGCCATCAGCGATATTGCCGGGACTAGCGGGCCAGATACGCAGTATTTT. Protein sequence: CAISDIAGTSGPDTQYF.

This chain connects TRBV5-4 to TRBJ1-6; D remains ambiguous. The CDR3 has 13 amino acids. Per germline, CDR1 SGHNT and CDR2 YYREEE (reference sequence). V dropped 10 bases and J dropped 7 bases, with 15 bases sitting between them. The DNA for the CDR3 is TGTGCCTCTGATGGGGTAATAAATTCACCCCTCCACTTT. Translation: CASDGVINSPLHF.